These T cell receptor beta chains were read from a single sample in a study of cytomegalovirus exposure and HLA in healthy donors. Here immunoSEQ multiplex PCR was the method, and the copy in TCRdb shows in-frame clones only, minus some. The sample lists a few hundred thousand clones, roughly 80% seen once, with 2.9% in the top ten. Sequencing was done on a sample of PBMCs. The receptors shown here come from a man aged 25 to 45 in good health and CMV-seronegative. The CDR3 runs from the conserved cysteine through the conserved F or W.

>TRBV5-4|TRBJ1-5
CASSFRGEKPQHF
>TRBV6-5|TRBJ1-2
CASSQSLDYGYTF
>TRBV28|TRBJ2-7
CASSPWDRGTGEQYF
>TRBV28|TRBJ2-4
CASGFWQNKNIQYF
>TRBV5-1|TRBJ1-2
CASSLVAQDYGYTF
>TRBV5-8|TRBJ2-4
CASSLTYSVAKNIQYF
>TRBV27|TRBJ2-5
CASSFLAGGFGETQYF
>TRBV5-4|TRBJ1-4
CASSVRSRGNEKLFF
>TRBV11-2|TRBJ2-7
CASSLELGQGGEQYF
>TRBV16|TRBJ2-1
CASRNSRDYFNEQFF
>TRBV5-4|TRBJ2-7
CASSLRQGASYEQYF
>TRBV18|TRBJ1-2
CASSPVGGGMASYGYTF
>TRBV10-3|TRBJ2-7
CAISEGRAGGIEQQYF
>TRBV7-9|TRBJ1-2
CASSPRQAPAEGYTF
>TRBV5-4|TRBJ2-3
CASSRLQVASDTQYF